Reported below is one T cell receptor (beta chain). Each PCR replicate run on unsorted PBMC took in approximately 270 ng DNA, tens of thousands of T cell genomes. Clones were sequenced by immunoSEQ multiplex PCR, and TCRdb holds only the in-frame ones, with some missing. The table lists approximately 440,000 clones, approximately 80% of them singletons. This specimen belongs to a study of shared clonotypes between healthy human individuals. Study summary: The cohort had a couple of women and a few men, ages 18 to 49.

The CDR3 runs to 15 residues. The J segment lost 3 bases and the V segment lost 5 bases, leaving 8 bases of the junction unmatched. Germline CDR1 reads SGHDN; CDR2 reads FVKESK. The donor cohort consisted entirely of Caucasian adults residing in Nashville, Tennessee. Sequenced sample: PBMCs. The V and J genes are TRBV14 and TRBJ2-3, with 7 bases that match TRBD2. The TCR sequence derives from a woman aged 40 to 49 in good health. Some clones in this sample may be carry-over from other donors' samples. The CDR3 DNA reads as TGTGCCAGCAGCGATTTGTTGCGGGAGACAGATACGCAGTATTTT. Encoded protein: CASSDLLRETDTQYF.